This T cell receptor (beta chain) was captured in a study of beta chain features in type 1 diabetes. Regarding the study as a whole: Healthy donors had naive, central memory and Treg TCRB repertoires that appeared less similar than those seen among patients. Unsettled here was the matter of whether HLA type influences TCRB rearrangement. For Type 1 diabetes patients, all four CD4+ subsets carried TCRB CDR3s that were moderately but significantly shorter.

This clone was recorded a few times. Its target is unknown. The study reverse transcribed the entire isolated RNA, so it sequenced expressed TCRB transcripts. Libraries were prepared by immunoSEQ multiplex PCR; TCRdb keeps only in-frame clonotypes and omits some of them. The table has over 150,000 clones, less than 9.5% seen once; the top ten hold 0.55% to 0.65%. A heparinised blood draw that averaged roughly 110 mL was obtained once from each donor. Between the trimmed V and J ends, which lost 5 bases and 7 bases, there was a span of 8 bases. The CDR3 length is 11 residues. Germline CDR1 is SGHVS and CDR2 is FNYEAQ.

Sequencing was performed on central memory CD4+ T cells from blood. This receptor was taken from a man between 18 and 29 years old in good health. The chain carries TRBV7-6 and TRBJ2-5; D is uncertain. The chain's CDR3 is CASSPQWTQYF. CDR3 in DNA: TGTGCCAGCAGCCCCCAATGGACCCAGTACTTC.